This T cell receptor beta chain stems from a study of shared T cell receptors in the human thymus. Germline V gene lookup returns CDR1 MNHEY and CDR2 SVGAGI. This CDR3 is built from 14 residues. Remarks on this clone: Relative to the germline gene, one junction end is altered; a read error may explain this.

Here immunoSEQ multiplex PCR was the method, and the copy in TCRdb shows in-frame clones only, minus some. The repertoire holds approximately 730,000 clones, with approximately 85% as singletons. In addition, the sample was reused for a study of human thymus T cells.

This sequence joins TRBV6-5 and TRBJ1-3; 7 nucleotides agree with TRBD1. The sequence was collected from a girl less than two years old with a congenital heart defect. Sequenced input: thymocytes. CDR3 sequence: CASSGTDPGNTTYF. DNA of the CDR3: TGTGCCAGCAGCGGGACAGACCCTGGAAACACCACATATTTT.